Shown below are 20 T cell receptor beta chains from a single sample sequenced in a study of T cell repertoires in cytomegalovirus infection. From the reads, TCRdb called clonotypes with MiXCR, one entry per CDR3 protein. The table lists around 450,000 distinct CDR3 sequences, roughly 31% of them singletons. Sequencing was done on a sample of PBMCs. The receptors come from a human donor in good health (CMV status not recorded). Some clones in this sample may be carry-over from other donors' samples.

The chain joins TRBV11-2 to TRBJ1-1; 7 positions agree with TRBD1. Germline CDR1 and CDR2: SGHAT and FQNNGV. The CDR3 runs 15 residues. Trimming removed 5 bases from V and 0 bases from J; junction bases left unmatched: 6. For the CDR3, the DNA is TGTGCCAGCAGCGTCGACAGGGCTCTGAACACTGAAGCTTTCTTT. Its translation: CASSVDRALNTEAFF.

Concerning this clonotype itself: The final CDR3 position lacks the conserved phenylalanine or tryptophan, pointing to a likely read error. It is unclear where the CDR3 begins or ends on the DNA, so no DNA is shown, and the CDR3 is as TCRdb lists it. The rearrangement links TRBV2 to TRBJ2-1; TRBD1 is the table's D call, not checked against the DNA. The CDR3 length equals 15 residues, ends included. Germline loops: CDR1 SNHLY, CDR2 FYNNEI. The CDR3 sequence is CASSDDRGLYNEQLL.

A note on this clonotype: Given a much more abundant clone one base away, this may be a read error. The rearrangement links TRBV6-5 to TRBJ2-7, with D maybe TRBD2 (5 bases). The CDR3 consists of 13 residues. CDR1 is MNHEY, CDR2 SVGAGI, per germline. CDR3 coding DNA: TGTGCCAGCGGAATGGCGGGCTCCTCCGAGCAGTACTTC. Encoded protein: CASGMAGSSEQYF.

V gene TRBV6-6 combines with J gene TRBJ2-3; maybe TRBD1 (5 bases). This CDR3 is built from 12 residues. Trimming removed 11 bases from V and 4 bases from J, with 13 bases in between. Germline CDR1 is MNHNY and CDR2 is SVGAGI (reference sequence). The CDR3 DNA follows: TGTGCCCCTGGGGCACACGCAGATACGCAGTATTTT. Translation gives CAPGAHADTQYF.

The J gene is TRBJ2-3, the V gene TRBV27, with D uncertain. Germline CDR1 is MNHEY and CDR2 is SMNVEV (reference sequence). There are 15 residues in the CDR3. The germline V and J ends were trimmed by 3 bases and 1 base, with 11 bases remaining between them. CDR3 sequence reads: CASSFDNRRTDTQYF. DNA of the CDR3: TGTGCCAGCAGTTTCGACAACCGACGCACAGATACGCAGTATTTT.

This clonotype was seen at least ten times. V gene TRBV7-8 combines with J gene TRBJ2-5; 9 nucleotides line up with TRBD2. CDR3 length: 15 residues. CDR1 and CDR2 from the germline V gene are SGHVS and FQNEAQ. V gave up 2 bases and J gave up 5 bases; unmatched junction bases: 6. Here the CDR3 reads CASSLPQRGVETQYF. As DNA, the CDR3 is TGTGCCAGCAGCTTACCCCAGCGGGGGGTGGAGACCCAGTACTTC.

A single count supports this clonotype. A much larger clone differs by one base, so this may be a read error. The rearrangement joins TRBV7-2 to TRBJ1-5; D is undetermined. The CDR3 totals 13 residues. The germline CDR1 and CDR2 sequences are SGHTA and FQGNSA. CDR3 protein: CDSSFPPNQPQHF. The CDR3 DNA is TGTGACAGCAGCTTCCCCCCCAATCAGCCCCAGCATTTT. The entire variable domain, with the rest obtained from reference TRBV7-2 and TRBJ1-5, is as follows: GAGVSQSPSNKVTEKGKDVELRCDPISGHTALYWYRQSLGQGLEFLIYFQGNSAPDKSGLPSDRFSAERTGGSVSTLTIQRTQQEDSAVYLCDSSFPPNQPQHFGDGTRLSIL.

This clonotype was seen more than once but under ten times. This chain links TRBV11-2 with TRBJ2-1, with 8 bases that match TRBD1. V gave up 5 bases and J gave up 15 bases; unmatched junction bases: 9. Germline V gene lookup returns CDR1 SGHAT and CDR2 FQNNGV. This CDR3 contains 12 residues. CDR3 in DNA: TGTGCCAGCAGCGCAAGAGGGGACAGGACGTTCTTC. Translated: CASSARGDRTFF.

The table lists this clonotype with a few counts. The CDR3 here is CASSQDLNQPQHF. CDR3 bases: TGTGCCAGCAGCCAAGATCTTAATCAGCCCCAGCATTTT. The chain links TRBV3-1 to TRBJ1-5; D remains unclear. Trimming pared 0 bases from V and 4 bases from J, leaving 4 bases between. Germline V lookup: CDR1 LGHDT, CDR2 YNNKEL (reference sequence). There are 13 residues in the CDR3.

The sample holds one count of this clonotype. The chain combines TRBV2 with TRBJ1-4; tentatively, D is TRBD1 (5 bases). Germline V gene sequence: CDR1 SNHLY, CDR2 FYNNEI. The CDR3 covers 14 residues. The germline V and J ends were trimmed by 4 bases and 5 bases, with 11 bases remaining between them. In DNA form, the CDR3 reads TGTGCCAGCAGTGGGGGCGGCGGAAATGAAAAACTGTTTTTT. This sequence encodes CASSGGGGNEKLFF. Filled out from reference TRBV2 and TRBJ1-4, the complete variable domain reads EPEVTQTPSHQVTQMGQEVILRCVPISNHLYFYWYRQILGQKVEFLVSFYNNEISEKSEIFDDQFSVERPDGSNFTLKIRSTKLEDSAMYFCASSGGGGNEKLFFGSGTQLSVL.

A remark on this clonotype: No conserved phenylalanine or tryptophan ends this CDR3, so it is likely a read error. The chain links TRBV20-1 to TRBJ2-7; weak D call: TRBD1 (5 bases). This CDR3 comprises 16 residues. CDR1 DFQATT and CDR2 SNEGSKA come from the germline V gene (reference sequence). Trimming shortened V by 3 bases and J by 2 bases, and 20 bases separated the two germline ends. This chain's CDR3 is CSASNAWGEKPYEQYL. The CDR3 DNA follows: TGCAGTGCTAGTAATGCATGGGGCGAGAAACCCTACGAGCAGTACTTA.

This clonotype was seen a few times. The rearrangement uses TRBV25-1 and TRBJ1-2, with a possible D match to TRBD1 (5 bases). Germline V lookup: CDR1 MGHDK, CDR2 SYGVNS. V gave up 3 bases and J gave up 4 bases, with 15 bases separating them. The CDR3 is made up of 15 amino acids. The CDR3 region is CASSDTLGTFYGYTF. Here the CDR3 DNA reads TGTGCCAGCAGTGATACACTGGGGACGTTCTATGGCTACACCTTC.

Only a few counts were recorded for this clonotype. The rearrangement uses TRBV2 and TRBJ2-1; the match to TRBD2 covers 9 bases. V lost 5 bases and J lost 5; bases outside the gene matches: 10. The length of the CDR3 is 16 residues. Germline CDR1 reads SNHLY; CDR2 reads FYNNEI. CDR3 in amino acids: CASSTSLGTSNNEQFF. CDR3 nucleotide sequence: TGTGCCAGCAGTACCTCCCTTGGGACTAGCAACAATGAGCAGTTCTTC.

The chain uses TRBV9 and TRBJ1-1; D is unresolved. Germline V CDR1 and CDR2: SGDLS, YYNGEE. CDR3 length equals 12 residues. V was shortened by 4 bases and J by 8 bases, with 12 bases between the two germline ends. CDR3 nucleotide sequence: TGTGCCAGCAGCCCCGAAGGCAGAGAAGCTTTCTTT. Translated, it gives CASSPEGREAFF. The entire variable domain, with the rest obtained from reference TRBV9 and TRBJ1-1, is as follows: DSGVTQTPKHLITATGQRVTLRCSPRSGDLSVYWYQQSLDQGLQFLIQYYNGEERAKGNILERFSAQQFPDLHSELNLSSLELGDSALYFCASSPEGREAFFGQGTRLTVV.

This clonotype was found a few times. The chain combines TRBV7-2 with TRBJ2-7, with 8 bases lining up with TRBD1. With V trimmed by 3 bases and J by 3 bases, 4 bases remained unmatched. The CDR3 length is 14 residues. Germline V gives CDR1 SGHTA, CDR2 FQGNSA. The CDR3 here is CASSLAGTGYEQYF. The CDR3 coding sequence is TGTGCCAGCAGCTTGGCCGGGACAGGCTACGAGCAGTACTTC.

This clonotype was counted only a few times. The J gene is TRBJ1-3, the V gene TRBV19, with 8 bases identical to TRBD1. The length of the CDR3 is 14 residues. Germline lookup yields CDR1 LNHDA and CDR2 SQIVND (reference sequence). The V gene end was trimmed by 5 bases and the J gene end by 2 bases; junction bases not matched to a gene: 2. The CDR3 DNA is TGTGCCAGTAGTTCAGGGGGCGCTGGAAACACCATATATTTT. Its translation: CASSSGGAGNTIYF.

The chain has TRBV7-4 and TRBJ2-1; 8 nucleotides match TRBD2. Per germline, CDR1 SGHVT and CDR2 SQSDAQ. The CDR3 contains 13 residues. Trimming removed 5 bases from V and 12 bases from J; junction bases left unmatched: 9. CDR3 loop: CASSLSLLAGQFF. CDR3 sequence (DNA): TGTGCCAGCAGCCTAAGCCTTCTAGCGGGGCAGTTCTTC.

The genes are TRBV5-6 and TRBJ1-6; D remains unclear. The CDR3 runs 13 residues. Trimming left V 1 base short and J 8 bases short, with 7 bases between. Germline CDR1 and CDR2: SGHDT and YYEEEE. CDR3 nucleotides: TGTGCCAGCAGCTTGAGGGTTTATTCACCCCTCCACTTT. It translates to CASSLRVYSPLHF.

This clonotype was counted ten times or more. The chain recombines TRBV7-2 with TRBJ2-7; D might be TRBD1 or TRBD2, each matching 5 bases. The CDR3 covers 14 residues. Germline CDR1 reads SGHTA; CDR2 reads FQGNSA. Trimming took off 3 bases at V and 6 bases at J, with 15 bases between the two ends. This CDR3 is CASSLRAIGVEQYF. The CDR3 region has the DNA TGTGCCAGCAGCTTGCGGGCAATAGGGGTCGAGCAGTACTTC.

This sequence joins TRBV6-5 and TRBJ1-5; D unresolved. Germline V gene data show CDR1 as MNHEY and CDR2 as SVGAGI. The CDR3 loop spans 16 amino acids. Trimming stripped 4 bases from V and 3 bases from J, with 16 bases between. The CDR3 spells CASSSHAGNVNQPQHF. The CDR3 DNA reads TGTGCCAGCAGTTCTCATGCCGGGAACGTCAATCAGCCCCAGCATTTT.